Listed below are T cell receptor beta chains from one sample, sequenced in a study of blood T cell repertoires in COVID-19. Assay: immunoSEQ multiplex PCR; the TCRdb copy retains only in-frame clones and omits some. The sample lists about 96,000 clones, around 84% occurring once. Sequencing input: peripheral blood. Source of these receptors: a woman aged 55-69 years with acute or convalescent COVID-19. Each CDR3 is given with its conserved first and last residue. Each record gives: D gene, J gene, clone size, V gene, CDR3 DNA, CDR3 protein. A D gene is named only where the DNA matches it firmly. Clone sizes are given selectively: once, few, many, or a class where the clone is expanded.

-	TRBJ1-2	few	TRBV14	TGTGCCAGCAGCCAAGATCTATGGGGCTACACCTTC	CASSQDLWGYTF
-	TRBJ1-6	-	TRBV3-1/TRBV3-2	TGTGCCAGCAGCCAAGGACAGACAGATAATTCACCCCTCCACTTT	CASSQGQTDNSPLHF
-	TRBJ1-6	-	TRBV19	TGTGCCAGTAGGAAACAGCAAGACCATTCACCCCTCCACTTT	CASRKQQDHSPLHF
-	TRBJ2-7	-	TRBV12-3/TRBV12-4	TGTGCCAGCAGACACGGGACTGTATTGTACTTC	CASRHGTVLYF
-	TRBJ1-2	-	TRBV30	TGTGCCTGGAGTGTACGGGATCGCAGGGGAAATGGCTACACCTTC	CAWSVRDRRGNGYTF
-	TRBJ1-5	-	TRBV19	TGTGCCAGTAGGCTCTCACGGAGTAGCAATCAGCCCCAGCATTTT	CASRLSRSSNQPQHF
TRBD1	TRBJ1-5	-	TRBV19	TGTGCCAGTAGCAACCCTGACAGGGTCCAGCCCCAGCATTTT	CASSNPDRVQPQHF
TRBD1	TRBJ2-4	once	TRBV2	TGTGCCAGCAGTGGGCCGAACAGGGGAATTCAGTACTTC	CASSGPNRGIQYF
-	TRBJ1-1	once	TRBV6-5	TGTGCCAGCAGTTACGCCGGAGGGAACACTGAAGCTTTCTTT	CASSYAGGNTEAFF
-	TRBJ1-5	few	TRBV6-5	TGTGCCAGCAGGGTTGACACCCCCTATCAGCCCCAGCATTTT	CASRVDTPYQPQHF
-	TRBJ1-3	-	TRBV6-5	TGTGCCAGCAAGAGTCCGGGAAACACCATATATTTT	CASKSPGNTIYF
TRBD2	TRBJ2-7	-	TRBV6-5	TGTGCCAGCAGATACGGACTAGGGGCCTACGAGCAGTACTTC	CASRYGLGAYEQYF
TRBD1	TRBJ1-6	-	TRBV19	TGTGCCAGTAGTGACAGGGTAGATAATTCACCCCTCCACTTT	CASSDRVDNSPLHF
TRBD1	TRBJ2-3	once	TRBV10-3	TGTGCCATCAGGGTAGGCCAGGGGGCCGCAGATACGCAGTATTTT	CAIRVGQGAADTQYF
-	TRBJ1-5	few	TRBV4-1	TGCGCCAGCAGCCAAGGCCTCCGGGGAGGTCGCAATCAGCCCCAGCATTTT	CASSQGLRGGRNQPQHF
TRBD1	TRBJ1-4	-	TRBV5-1	TGCGCCAGCAGCTCTCAGACAGGGACGAATGAAAAACTGTTTTTT	CASSSQTGTNEKLFF
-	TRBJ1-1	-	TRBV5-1	TGCGCCAGCAGCTTTGGGGCCACTGAAGCTTTCTTT	CASSFGATEAFF
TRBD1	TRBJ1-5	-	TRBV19	TGTGCCAGTAGTGGGACAGGGAGAAACAATCAGCCCCAGCATTTT	CASSGTGRNNQPQHF
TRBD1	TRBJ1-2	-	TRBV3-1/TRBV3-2	TGTGCCAGCAGCCAAGATCTGACAGGGGATGATGGCTACACCTTC	CASSQDLTGDDGYTF
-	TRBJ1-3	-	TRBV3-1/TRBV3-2	TGTGCCAGCAGCCGGACGCCCTCCCTTAGGGGCTCTGGAAACACCATATATTTT	CASSRTPSLRGSGNTIYF
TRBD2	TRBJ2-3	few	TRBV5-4	TGTGCCAGCAGCACTCGGGGGGGCACAGATACGCAGTATTTT	CASSTRGGTDTQYF
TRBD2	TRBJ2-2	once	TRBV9	TGTGCCAGCAGCGATCACGGGACTAGCGGGGGACACTACACCGGGGAGCTGTTTTTT	CASSDHGTSGGHYTGELFF
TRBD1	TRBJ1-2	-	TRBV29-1	TGCAGCGTTGAAGGCGGGACAGGGGAGGGCTACACCTTC	CSVEGGTGEGYTF
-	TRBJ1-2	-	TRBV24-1	TGTGCCACCAGTGGAGACGCCCCAGGGGATATTCGAAGCTACACCTTC	CATSGDAPGDIRSYTF
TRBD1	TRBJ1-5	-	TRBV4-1	TGCGCCAGCAGACCGAACAGGGGAGAAAATCAGCCCCAGCATTTT	CASRPNRGENQPQHF
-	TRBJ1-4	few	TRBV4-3	TGCGCCAGCAGCCAAGAACCCGGTTTCAATGAAAAACTGTTTTTT	CASSQEPGFNEKLFF
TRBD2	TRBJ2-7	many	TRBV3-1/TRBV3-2	TGTGCCAGCAGCCGGGCGGGGGACTACGAGCAGTACTTC	CASSRAGDYEQYF
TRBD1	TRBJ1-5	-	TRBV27	TGTGCCAGCAGTCCCGGGGACAGGGGTGGCAATCAGCCCCAGCATTTT	CASSPGDRGGNQPQHF
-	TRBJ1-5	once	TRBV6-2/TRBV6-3	TGTGCCAGCAGTTACTCGAGGGCTTATGTTGATCAGCCCCAGCATTTT	CASSYSRAYVDQPQHF
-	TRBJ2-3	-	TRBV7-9	TGTGCCAGCAGCCCAGCCGGAACTATCACAGATACGCAGTATTTT	CASSPAGTITDTQYF
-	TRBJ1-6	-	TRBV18	TGTGCCAGCTCACGGCTGGACACCAATTCACCCCTCCACTTT	CASSRLDTNSPLHF
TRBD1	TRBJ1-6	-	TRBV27	TGTGCCAGCAGTCCCAGACAGGGGGAGAGTTCACCCCTCCACTTT	CASSPRQGESSPLHF
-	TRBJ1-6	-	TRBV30	TGTGCCTGGAAGCTTCTGTATAATTCACCCCTCCACTTT	CAWKLLYNSPLHF
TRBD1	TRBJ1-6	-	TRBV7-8	TGTGCCAGCAGCTTTAGGGGGCAGGACACCCTCCACTTT	CASSFRGQDTLHF
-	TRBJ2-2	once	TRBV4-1	TGCGCCAGCAGTTGGGGCAACACCGGGGAGCTGTTTTTT	CASSWGNTGELFF
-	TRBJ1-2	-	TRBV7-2	TGTGCCAGCAGCGCCCACAGGGCATGCACCTTC	CASSAHRACTF
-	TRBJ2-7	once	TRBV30	TGTGCCTGGAGGGCGGGACCCTACGAGCAGTACTTC	CAWRAGPYEQYF
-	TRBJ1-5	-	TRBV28	TGTGCCAGCAGGGAGTCACAGGCCCCTTATAGCAATCAGCCCCAGCATTTT	CASRESQAPYSNQPQHF
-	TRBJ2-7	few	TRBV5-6	TGTGCCAGCAGCGCCGCGCGCTACGAGCAGTACTTC	CASSAARYEQYF
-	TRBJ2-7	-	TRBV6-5	TGTGCCAGCAGTCCCCAAACAGGTTCCTACGAGCAGTACTTC	CASSPQTGSYEQYF
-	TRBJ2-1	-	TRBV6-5	TGTGCCAGCAGTCAGGACTCGAACTACAATGAGCAGTTCTTC	CASSQDSNYNEQFF
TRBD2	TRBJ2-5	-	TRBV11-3	TGTGCCAGCAGCTCCCGCGGGGGGGCTAGAGAGACCCAGTACTTC	CASSSRGGARETQYF
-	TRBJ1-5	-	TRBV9	TGTGCCAGCAGCGGGCCAGACAACTTCAATCAGCCCCAGCATTTT	CASSGPDNFNQPQHF
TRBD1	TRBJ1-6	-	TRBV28	TGTGCCAGCAGTCTCCGATACAGGGGCTCCTATAATTCACCCCTCCACTTT	CASSLRYRGSYNSPLHF
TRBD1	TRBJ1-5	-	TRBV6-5	TGTGCCAGCAGGATACAGGGGGATGGCAATCAGCCCCAGCATTTT	CASRIQGDGNQPQHF
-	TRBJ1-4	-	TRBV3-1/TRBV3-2	TGTGCCAGCAGCCAAGCGCACAGGAATGAAAAACTGTTTTTT	CASSQAHRNEKLFF
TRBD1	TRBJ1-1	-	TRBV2	TGTGCCAGCAGTGAGGGGACAGGGAGCACTGAAGCTTTCTTT	CASSEGTGSTEAFF
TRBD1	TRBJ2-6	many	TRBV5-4	TGTGCCAGCAGCTCAACAGGGGGCTCTGGGGCCAACGTCCTGACTTTC	CASSSTGGSGANVLTF
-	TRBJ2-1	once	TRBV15	TGTGCCACCAGCAGAGATCCGGGATACAATGAGCAGTTCTTC	CATSRDPGYNEQFF
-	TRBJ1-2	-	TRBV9	TGTGCCAGCAGCGTAGCCAGGGGCCATGGCTACACCTTC	CASSVARGHGYTF